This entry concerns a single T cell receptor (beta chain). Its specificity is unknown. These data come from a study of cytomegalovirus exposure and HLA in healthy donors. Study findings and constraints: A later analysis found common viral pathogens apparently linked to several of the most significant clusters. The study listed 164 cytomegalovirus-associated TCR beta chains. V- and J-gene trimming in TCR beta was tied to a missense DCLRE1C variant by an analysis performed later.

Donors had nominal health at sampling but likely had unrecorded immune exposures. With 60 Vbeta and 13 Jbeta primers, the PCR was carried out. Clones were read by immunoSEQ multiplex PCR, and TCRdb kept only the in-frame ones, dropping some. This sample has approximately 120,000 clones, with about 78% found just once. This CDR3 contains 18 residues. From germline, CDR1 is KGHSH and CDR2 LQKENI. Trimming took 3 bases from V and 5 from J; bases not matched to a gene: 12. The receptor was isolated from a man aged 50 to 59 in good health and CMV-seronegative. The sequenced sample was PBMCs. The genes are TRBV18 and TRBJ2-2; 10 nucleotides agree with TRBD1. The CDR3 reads CASSPARQGAGGTGELFF. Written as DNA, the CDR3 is TGTGCCAGCTCACCGGCCCGACAGGGGGCCGGAGGTACCGGGGAGCTGTTTTTT.